These 21 T cell receptor beta chains originate from one sample sequenced in a study of naive and memory T cell subsets. The SP2 primer and nested alpha and beta constant region primers amplified ligated cDNA in four rounds. TCRdb reprocessed the UMI-ligation and nested PCR reads with MiXCR, giving one entry per CDR3 protein. This repertoire shows about 26,000 distinct CDR3 sequences, around 4.9% found once; its top ten account for around 7.4%. The library had UMIs added by 3' ligation of an oligonucleotide to TCR cDNA. The specimen sequenced was blood. The receptors were sampled from an adult in good health.

This clonotype came up many times. V gene TRBV5-4 combines with J gene TRBJ1-2; possibly TRBD1 for D (6 bases). Germline values: CDR1 SGHNT, CDR2 YYREEE (reference sequence). This CDR3 spans 16 amino acids. Between the trimmed V and J ends, which lost 0 bases and 7 bases, there was a span of 19 bases. DNA for the CDR3: TGTGCCAGCAGCTTGGGCCCGTCTGGACAGAACGGTGGCTACACCTTC. Translating it yields CASSLGPSGQNGGYTF.

The chain combines TRBV7-9 with TRBJ1-1; D unclear. V dropped 3 bases and J dropped 1 base, with 9 bases sitting between them. The CDR3 consists of 14 residues. Germline CDR1 is SEHNR and CDR2 is FQNEAQ (reference sequence). This CDR3 reads CASSFWGSNTEAFF. CDR3 nucleotides: TGTGCCAGCAGCTTTTGGGGATCGAACACTGAAGCTTTCTTT.

This clonotype was counted at least ten times. CDR3 loop: CSVDRDSETQYF. The CDR3 coding sequence is TGCAGCGTTGATCGGGACTCAGAGACCCAGTACTTC. The chain links TRBV29-1 to TRBJ2-5; D possibly corresponds to TRBD2 (6 bases). V lost 3 bases and J 4 bases, leaving 9 bases between the germline ends. Germline CDR1 reads SQVTM; CDR2 reads ANQGSEA. The CDR3 is made up of 12 amino acids.

This clonotype was observed many times. The chain employs TRBV5-1 and TRBJ2-5; D uncertain. The germline V gene encodes CDR1 SGHRS and CDR2 YFSETQ. The CDR3 covers 13 residues. V was clipped by 4 bases and J by 2 bases, with 9 bases between them. The CDR3 loop reads CASSPRVQETQYF. CDR3 nucleotide sequence: TGCGCCAGCAGCCCTAGGGTACAAGAGACCCAGTACTTC.

This clonotype was detected many times. V gene TRBV7-9 combines with J gene TRBJ1-2, with D unresolved. The CDR3 has 16 residues. Trimming took off 3 bases at V and 4 bases at J, with 18 bases between the two ends. Germline loops: CDR1 SEHNR, CDR2 FQNEAQ (reference sequence). The CDR3, as DNA: TGTGCCAGCAGCTTCAGTGGGAAGGCCAGTCTCTATGGCTACACCTTC. The encoded protein is CASSFSGKASLYGYTF.

The chain has TRBV7-3 and TRBJ1-1; D possibly corresponds to TRBD1 (6 bases). The CDR3 extends over 16 amino acids. The V gene's germline CDR1 is SGHTA and CDR2 FQGTGA. The ends were cut back, 2 bases at V and 6 bases at J, with 19 bases in the middle. CDR3 region: CASSLAPFPGAAEAFF. CDR3 in DNA: TGTGCCAGCAGCTTAGCCCCCTTTCCGGGGGCTGCTGAAGCTTTCTTT.

The rearrangement links TRBV12-5 to TRBJ2-3; D remains ambiguous. The CDR3 is 12 amino acids. The germline V gene has CDR1 LGHNT and CDR2 FRNRAP. V gave up 7 bases and J gave up 6 bases, with 11 bases separating them. The CDR3 loop is CASALSGDTQYF. The CDR3 coding sequence is TGTGCTAGTGCCCTGTCTGGCGATACGCAGTATTTT.

This clonotype was found many times. The J gene is TRBJ2-2, the V gene TRBV3-1; 15 bases align to TRBD2. Losses at the gene ends were 4 bases for V and 0 bases for J; bases not matched to a gene: 3. Germline V gene lookup returns CDR1 LGHDT and CDR2 YNNKEL (reference sequence). CDR3 length: 18 amino acids. For the CDR3, the DNA is TGTGCCAGCAGCCCCGGACTAGCGGGAGGGGCGAACACCGGGGAGCTGTTTTTT. This translates into CASSPGLAGGANTGELFF.

This clonotype was seen repeatedly, ten times or more. In nucleotides, the CDR3 is TGTGCCAGCACCCTCCCCGGGACAGGGGTAAAAAATGAGCAGTTCTTC. This sequence encodes CASTLPGTGVKNEQFF. The chain combines TRBV5-6 with TRBJ2-1, with TRBD1 matching 10 bases. Trimming took 6 bases from V and 7 from J; bases not matched to a gene: 13. CDR3 length: 16 residues. Germline V gene data show CDR1 as SGHDT and CDR2 as YYEEEE.

This clonotype was counted ten times or more. The rearrangement uses TRBV9 and TRBJ1-4; D not resolved. In germline, CDR1 is SGDLS, CDR2 YYNGEE. Trimming pared 2 bases from V and 2 bases from J, leaving 13 bases between. This CDR3 spans 16 amino acids. The CDR3 sequence is CASSVGRGWTNEKLFF. CDR3 nucleotide sequence: TGTGCCAGCAGCGTTGGGCGGGGTTGGACTAATGAAAAACTGTTTTTT.

The table lists this clonotype with a few counts. The rearrangement joins TRBV2 to TRBJ1-5; tentatively, D is TRBD1 (6 bases). Trimming cost V 7 bases and J 2 bases, with 15 bases left between them. The CDR3 loop spans 15 amino acids. Germline CDR1 SNHLY, CDR2 FYNNEI. The CDR3 spells CASTLDGTRNQPQHF. CDR3 in DNA: TGTGCCAGCACTCTAGACGGGACACGCAATCAGCCCCAGCATTTT.

There are many counts of this clonotype. Here the CDR3 DNA reads TGTGCCAGCAGTTTACTTAGTTCCGATACGCAGTATTTT. This gives the protein CASSLLSSDTQYF. J is TRBJ2-3 and V is TRBV27, with D unclear. This CDR3 is built from 13 residues. CDR1 and CDR2 (germline): MNHEY, SMNVEV (reference sequence). V dropped 2 bases and J dropped 6 bases, with 9 bases sitting between them.

The genes are TRBV12-3 or TRBV12-4 and TRBJ2-6, with no clear D. The CDR3 totals 14 residues. Trimming removed 4 bases from V and 0 bases from J, with 4 bases in between. The CDR3 bases are TGTGCCAGCAGTTATAGCTCTGGGGCCAACGTCCTGACTTTC. Residues: CASSYSSGANVLTF.

This clonotype appeared many times. The rearrangement uses TRBV28 and TRBJ2-1, with TRBD2 identical over 7 bases. This CDR3 is 14 amino acids long. The junction had 8 bases not matched to a gene; V was cut back by 5 bases and J by 7 bases. Germline lookup yields CDR1 MDHEN and CDR2 SYDVKM. CDR3 sequence reads: CASSRLGGGNEQFF. The CDR3 bases are TGTGCCAGCAGTAGACTTGGGGGGGGTAATGAGCAGTTCTTC.

This clonotype has a count of ten or more. The chain couples TRBV18 to TRBJ1-1; the match to TRBD1 covers 10 bases. The ends lost 4 bases at V and 6 bases at J; junction bases unmatched: 11. Germline V gene sequence: CDR1 KGHSH, CDR2 LQKENI. This CDR3 is 16 amino acids long. This chain's CDR3 is CASSQRQGAGSSEAFF. Here the CDR3 DNA reads TGTGCCAGCTCACAAAGACAGGGGGCAGGCTCATCTGAAGCTTTCTTT.

This clonotype showed up many times. The chain links TRBV20-1 to TRBJ1-2; TRBD1 agrees at 9 bases. Germline V gene lookup returns CDR1 DFQATT and CDR2 SNEGSKA (reference sequence). Unmatched junction bases numbered 11, after V lost 1 base and J lost 8 bases. This CDR3 has 15 residues. Written as DNA, the CDR3 is TGCAGTGCTAGAGCCCTTATGAGGGACAGGGTCGGCTACACCTTC. It is translated as CSARALMRDRVGYTF.

This clonotype was counted many times. The chain links TRBV9 to TRBJ2-7; TRBD2 agrees at 10 bases. Germline-derived CDR1 and CDR2 are SGDLS and YYNGEE. V shed 4 bases, J shed 4 bases, and the junction held 8 bases outside the gene matches. This CDR3 has 15 amino acids. CDR3 bases: TGTGCCAGCAGCACCTCGGGGACTAGCGAGTACGAGCAGTACTTC. As protein: CASSTSGTSEYEQYF.

This clonotype was observed many times. The rearrangement joins TRBV30 to TRBJ1-3; D gene ambiguous. V dropped 3 bases and J dropped 0 bases, with 6 bases sitting between them. Germline loops: CDR1 GTSNPN, CDR2 SVGIG (reference sequence). The CDR3 covers 13 residues. CDR3 residues: CAWSRNSGNTIYF. CDR3 bases: TGTGCCTGGAGCAGGAACTCTGGAAACACCATATATTTT.

This clonotype was counted at least ten times. V usage is TRBV6-5 and J usage is TRBJ1-1; TRBD1 matches 9 bases. The CDR3 covers 14 residues. The V segment lost 6 bases and the J segment 3 bases; nucleotides outside the gene matches: 5. CDR1 is MNHEY and CDR2 is SVGAGI in the germline V gene. CDR3 loop: CASREDRGDTEAFF. For the CDR3, the DNA is TGTGCCAGCAGAGAGGACAGGGGCGACACTGAAGCTTTCTTT.

V and J are TRBV7-2 and TRBJ2-2; possibly TRBD1 for D (6 bases). Trimming removed 6 bases from V and 5 bases from J, with 16 bases in between. Germline-derived CDR1 and CDR2 are SGHTA and FQGNSA. This CDR3 is 15 amino acids long. The CDR3 bases are TGTGCCAGCAGTTTCGCAGGGGCGCGAACCGGGGAGCTGTTTTTT. As protein: CASSFAGARTGELFF.

At least ten counts were recorded for this clonotype. The chain joins TRBV7-8 to TRBJ2-7; the match to TRBD1 covers 7 bases. Trimming cost V 1 base and J 2 bases; bases outside gene matches: 5. The germline gives CDR1 SGHVS, CDR2 FQNEAQ. The CDR3 totals 15 residues. CDR3 loop: CASSLVGQGAYEQYF. CDR3 in DNA: TGTGCCAGCAGCTTAGTTGGGCAGGGGGCCTACGAGCAGTACTTC.